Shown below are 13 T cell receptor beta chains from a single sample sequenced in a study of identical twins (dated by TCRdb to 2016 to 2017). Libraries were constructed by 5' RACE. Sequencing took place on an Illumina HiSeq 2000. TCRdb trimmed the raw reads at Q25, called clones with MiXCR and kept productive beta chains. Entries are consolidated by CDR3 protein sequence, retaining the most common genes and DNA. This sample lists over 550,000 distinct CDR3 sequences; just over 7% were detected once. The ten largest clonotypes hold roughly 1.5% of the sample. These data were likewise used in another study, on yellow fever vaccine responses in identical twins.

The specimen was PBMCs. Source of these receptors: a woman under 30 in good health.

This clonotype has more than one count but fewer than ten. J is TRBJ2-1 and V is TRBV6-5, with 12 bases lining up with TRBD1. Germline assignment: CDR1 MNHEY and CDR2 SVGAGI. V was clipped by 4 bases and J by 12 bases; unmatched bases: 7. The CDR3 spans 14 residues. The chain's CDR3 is CASSLGQGALLQFF. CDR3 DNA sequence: TGTGCCAGCAGTTTGGGACAGGGGGCGCTTTTGCAGTTCTTC.

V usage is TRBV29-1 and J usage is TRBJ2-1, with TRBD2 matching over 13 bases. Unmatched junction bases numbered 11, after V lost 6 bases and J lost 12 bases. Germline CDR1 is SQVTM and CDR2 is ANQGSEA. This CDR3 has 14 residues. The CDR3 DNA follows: TGCAGCGTCGAACTAGCGGGAGGGCCGTCCGGGCAGTTCTTC. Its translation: CSVELAGGPSGQFF.

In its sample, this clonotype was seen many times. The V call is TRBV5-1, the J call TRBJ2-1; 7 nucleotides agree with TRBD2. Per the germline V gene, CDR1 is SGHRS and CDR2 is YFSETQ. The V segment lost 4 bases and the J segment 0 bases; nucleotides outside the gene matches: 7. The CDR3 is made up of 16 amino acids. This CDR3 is CASSPYGGSSYNEQFF. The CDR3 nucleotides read TGCGCCAGCAGCCCCTACGGCGGGAGCTCCTACAATGAGCAGTTCTTC.

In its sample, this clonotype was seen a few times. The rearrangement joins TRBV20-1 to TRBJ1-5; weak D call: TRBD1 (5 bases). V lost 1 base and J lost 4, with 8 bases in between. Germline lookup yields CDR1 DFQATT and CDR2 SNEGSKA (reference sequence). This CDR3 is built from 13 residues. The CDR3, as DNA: TGCAGTGCTAGAGTGGGGGGGAATCAGCCCCAGCATTTT. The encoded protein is CSARVGGNQPQHF.

The CDR3 nucleotides are TGTGCCAGCAGTCCCGAAAGCGGGAGAGGGGTCAATGAGCAGTTCTTC. Amino acid sequence: CASSPESGRGVNEQFF. V and J are TRBV12-3 or TRBV12-4 and TRBJ2-1; 8 nucleotides line up with TRBD2. The CDR3 runs to 16 residues. V lost 5 bases to trimming and J lost 6 bases; unmatched junction nucleotides: 12.

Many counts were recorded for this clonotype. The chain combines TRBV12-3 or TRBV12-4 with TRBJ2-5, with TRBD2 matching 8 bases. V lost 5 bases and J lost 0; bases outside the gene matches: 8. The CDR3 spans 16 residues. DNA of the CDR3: TGTGCCAGCAGTCCGTACGGGGGGGCGTACCAAGAGACCCAGTACTTC. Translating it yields CASSPYGGAYQETQYF.

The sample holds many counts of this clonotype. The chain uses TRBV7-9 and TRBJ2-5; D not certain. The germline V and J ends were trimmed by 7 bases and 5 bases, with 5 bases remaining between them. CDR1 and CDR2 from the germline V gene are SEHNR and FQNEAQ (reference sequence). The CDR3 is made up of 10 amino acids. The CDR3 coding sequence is TGTGCCAGCACCTCGGAGACCCAGTACTTC. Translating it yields CASTSETQYF.

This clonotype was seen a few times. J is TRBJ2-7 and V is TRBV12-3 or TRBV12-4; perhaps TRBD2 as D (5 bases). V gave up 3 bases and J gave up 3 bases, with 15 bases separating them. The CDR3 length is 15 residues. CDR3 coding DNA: TGTGCCAGCAGTTTTATGGCCGGACGGGGCTACGAGCAGTACTTC. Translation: CASSFMAGRGYEQYF.

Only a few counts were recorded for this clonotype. The CDR3 DNA is TGTGCCACCAGTGATTTGGGGGACGGGGCTGGTGGTTTAAATACGCAGTATTTT. Translating it yields CATSDLGDGAGGLNTQYF. The rearrangement links TRBV24-1 to TRBJ2-3; the D call may be TRBD1 or TRBD2 (5 bases each). Germline CDR1 KGHDR, CDR2 SFDVKD. Trimming cost V 0 bases and J 7 bases, with 22 bases left between them. The CDR3 spans 18 residues.

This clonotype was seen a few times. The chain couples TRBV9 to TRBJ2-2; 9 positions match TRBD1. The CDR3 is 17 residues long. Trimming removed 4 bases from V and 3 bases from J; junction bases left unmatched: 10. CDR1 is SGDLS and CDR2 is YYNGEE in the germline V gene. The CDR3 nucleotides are TGTGCCAGCAGCCCCGCCACAGGGGGCGCGTACACCGGGGAGCTGTTTTTT. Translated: CASSPATGGAYTGELFF.

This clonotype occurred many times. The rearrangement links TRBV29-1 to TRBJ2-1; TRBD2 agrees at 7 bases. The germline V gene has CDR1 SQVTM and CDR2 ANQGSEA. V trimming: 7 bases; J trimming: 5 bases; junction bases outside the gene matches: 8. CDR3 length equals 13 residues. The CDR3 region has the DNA TGCAGCGAATTGGGGCTAGCGGACAATGAGCAGTTCTTC. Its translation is CSELGLADNEQFF.

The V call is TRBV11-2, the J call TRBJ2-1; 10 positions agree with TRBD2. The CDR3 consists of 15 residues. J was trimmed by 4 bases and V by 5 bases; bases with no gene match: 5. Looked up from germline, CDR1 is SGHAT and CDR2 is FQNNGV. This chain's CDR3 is CASSRPSGRYNEQFF. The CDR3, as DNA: TGTGCCAGCAGCCGTCCTAGCGGGAGATACAATGAGCAGTTCTTC.

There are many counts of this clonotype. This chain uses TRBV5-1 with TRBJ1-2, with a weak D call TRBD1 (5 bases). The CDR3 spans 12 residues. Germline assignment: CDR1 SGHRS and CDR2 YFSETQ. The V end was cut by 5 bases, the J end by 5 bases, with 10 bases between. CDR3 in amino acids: CASRQTDYGYTF. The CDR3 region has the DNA TGCGCCAGCAGACAGACAGATTATGGCTACACCTTC. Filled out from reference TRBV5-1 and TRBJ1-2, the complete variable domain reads KAGVTQTPRYLIKTRGQQVTLSCSPISGHRSVSWYQQTPGQGLQFLFEYFSETQRNKGNFPGRFSGRQFSNSRSEMNVSTLELGDSALYLCASRQTDYGYTFGSGTRLTVV.